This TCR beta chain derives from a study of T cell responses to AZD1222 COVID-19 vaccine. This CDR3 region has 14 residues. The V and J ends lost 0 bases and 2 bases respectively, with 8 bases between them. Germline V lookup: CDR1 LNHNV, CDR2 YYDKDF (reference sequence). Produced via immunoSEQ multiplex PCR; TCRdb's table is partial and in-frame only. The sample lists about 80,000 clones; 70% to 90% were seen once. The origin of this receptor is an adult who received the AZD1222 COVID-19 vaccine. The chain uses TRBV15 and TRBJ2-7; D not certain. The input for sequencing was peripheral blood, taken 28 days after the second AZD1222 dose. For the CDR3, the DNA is TGTGCCACCAGCAGAGACGTTGGACCCTACGAGCAGTACTTC. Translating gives CATSRDVGPYEQYF.